One T cell receptor (beta chain) is described in this entry. Its antigen is still unknown. This entry is derived from a study of beta chain features in type 1 diabetes. General study points: Type 1 diabetes patients showed a moderate but significant shortening of TCRB CDR3s in all four CD4+ subsets. Still unanswered here is whether HLA type influences TCRB rearrangement. Patients with type 1 diabetes showed fewer VDJ junction insertions and more deletions.

All of the isolated RNA was reverse transcribed, so expressed TCRB transcripts were sequenced. The assay was immunoSEQ multiplex PCR, and TCRdb's table has in-frame clones only and misses some. The table includes approximately 200,000 clones, 9.6% detected once. The trim removed 0 bases at V and 10 bases at J, leaving 3 bases unmatched. CDR1 and CDR2 from the germline V gene are SGDLS and YYNGEE. The CDR3 runs 12 residues. It was one heparinised blood draw, averaging around 120 mL, that each donor gave. This sequence joins TRBV9 and TRBJ1-1, with 7 bases that match TRBD1. Material: naive CD4+ T cells from blood. The source is a woman aged 18 to 35 in good health. The DNA of the CDR3 is TGTGCCAGCAGCGTAGCAAGGGACAGAGCTTTCTTT. This encodes CASSVARDRAFF.